This is a list of T cell receptor beta chains from one sample in a study of cytomegalovirus exposure and HLA in healthy donors. Clones were sequenced by immunoSEQ multiplex PCR, and TCRdb holds only the in-frame ones, with some missing. The data contain 55,000 to 65,000 clones, 70% to 85% of them singletons. Specimen: PBMCs. The receptors were sampled from a woman aged 40 to 50 in good health and CMV-seropositive. Each CDR3 is given with its conserved first and last residue. A D gene is named only where the DNA matches it firmly. Clone size appears in some rows only: once, few, many, or a class for an expanded clone.

j_gene	abundance	d_gene	v_gene	CDR3aa	CDR3nt
TRBJ2-5	.	TRBD1	TRBV4-1	CASSLSGTEGETQYF	TGCGCCAGCAGCCTCTCCGGGACAGAGGGGGAGACCCAGTACTTC
TRBJ1-2	few	.	TRBV6-1	CASSETVPRGMRLGNYGYTF	TGTGCCAGCAGTGAAACGGTTCCCAGGGGAATGAGGCTCGGTAACTATGGCTACACCTTC
TRBJ2-1	few	TRBD1	TRBV5-6	CASSLWRSDRGGGEQFF	TGTGCCAGCAGCCTCTGGAGATCGGACAGGGGAGGCGGTGAGCAGTTCTTC
TRBJ2-7	.	TRBD2	TRBV6-1	CASSEGAGGNFVQYF	TGTGCCAGCAGTGAAGGTGCGGGGGGCAACTTTGTGCAGTACTTC
TRBJ1-1	.	.	TRBV4-3	CASSQVGGAEAFF	TGCGCCAGCAGCCAAGTGGGAGGGGCTGAAGCTTTCTTT
TRBJ1-6	.	.	TRBV5-4	CASSPQGSYNSPLHF	TGTGCCAGCAGTCCACAGGGCTCCTATAATTCACCCCTCCACTTT
TRBJ2-7	.	.	TRBV5-6	CASSLVPGGALYEQYF	TGTGCCAGCAGCTTGGTTCCTGGCGGGGCCCTCTACGAGCAGTACTTC
TRBJ2-7	once	TRBD1	TRBV27	CASSLTRGRGLDEQYF	TGTGCCAGCAGTTTAACCCGCGGCAGGGGGCTGGACGAGCAGTACTTC
TRBJ2-7	few	TRBD2	TRBV27	CASGLAGSSYEQYF	TGTGCCAGCGGACTAGCGGGGAGCTCCTACGAGCAGTACTTC
TRBJ1-5	.	TRBD1	TRBV30	CACSTRGLQPQHF	TGTGCCTGCAGTACGAGGGGGCTTCAGCCCCAGCATTTT
TRBJ2-4	.	.	TRBV5-1	CASSAYPSDSRRTKNIQYF	TGCGCCAGCAGCGCTTACCCTTCGGACAGTAGGAGAACCAAAAACATTCAGTACTTC
TRBJ2-1	.	.	TRBV12-5	CASGLVLGGPPYNEQFF	TGTGCTAGTGGTTTGGTACTGGGGGGACCCCCCTACAATGAGCAGTTCTTC